This T cell receptor (beta chain) was profiled in a study of cytomegalovirus exposure and HLA in healthy donors. Trimming removed 5 bases from V and 4 bases from J, with 11 bases in between. This CDR3 region has 14 residues. Germline CDR1 reads LNHNV; CDR2 reads YYDKDF (reference sequence). In the PCR, 60 Vbeta and 13 Jbeta primers were used. TCRdb's table, derived via immunoSEQ multiplex PCR, lists solely in-frame clones and lacks some. The table includes 120,000 to 150,000 clones, roughly four fifths detected once. The chain combines TRBV15 with TRBJ2-2, with TRBD2 as a possible D gene (5 bases). Source material: PBMCs. This sequence was found in a woman aged 35 to 49 in good health and CMV-seronegative. The CDR3 sequence: CATSLASSTGELFF. CDR3 nucleotides: TGTGCCACCAGCCTAGCCTCAAGCACCGGGGAGCTGTTTTTT.